This entry concerns a single TCR beta chain. Per the original data handling: Nucleated cell number was recorded as an estimate derived from reference gene primer amplification. Using immunoSEQ multiplex PCR, the repertoire was profiled, and TCRdb retains in-frame clones only, with some absent. Clonal size and the V and J genes are those of that table, whereas D and trimming came from the DNA. Among around 250,000 clones listed, around nine tenths were seen once. This sample is drawn from a study of blood T cell repertoires in COVID-19. Study-wide context: The study drew acute and convalescent COVID-19 samples from the United States, Italy and Spain. Sources were T cells, B-cell-depleted T cells, or PBMCs; the material itself was cDNA or gDNA.

Germline lookup yields CDR1 SEHNR and CDR2 FQNEAQ (reference sequence). The CDR3 totals 15 residues. The V and J ends lost 1 base and 0 bases respectively, with 9 bases between them. Participant ages covered roughly 18 to 89 years across 20 to 30 US areas. The rearrangement uses TRBV7-9 and TRBJ1-1; no clear D. This TCR came from a woman aged 45-65 years who had recovered from COVID-19. The sample comprised PBMCs or T cells enriched from blood (not recorded which). The CDR3 sequence is CASSLVPGLNTEAFF. The CDR3 nucleotides read TGTGCCAGCAGCTTAGTACCGGGATTGAACACTGAAGCTTTCTTT.